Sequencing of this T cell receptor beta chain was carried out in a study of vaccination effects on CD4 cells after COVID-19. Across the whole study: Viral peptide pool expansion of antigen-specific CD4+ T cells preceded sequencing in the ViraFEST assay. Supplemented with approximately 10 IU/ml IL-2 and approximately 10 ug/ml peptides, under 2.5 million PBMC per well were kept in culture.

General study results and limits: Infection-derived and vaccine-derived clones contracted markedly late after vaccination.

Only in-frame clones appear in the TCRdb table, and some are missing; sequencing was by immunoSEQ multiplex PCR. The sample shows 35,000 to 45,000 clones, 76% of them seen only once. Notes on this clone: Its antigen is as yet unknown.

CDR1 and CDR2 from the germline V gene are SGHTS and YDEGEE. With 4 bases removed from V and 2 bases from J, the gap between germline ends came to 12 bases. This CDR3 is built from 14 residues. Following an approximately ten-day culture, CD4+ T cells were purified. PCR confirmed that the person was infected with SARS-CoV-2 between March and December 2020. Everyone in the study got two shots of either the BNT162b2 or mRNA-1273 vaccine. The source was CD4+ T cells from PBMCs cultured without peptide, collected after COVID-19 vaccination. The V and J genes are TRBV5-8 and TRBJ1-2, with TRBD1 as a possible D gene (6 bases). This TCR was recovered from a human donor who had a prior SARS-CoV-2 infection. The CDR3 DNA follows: TGTGCCAGCAGCCCGGGACACCGGAACTATGGCTACACCTTC. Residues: CASSPGHRNYGYTF.